Each of the 20 T cell receptor beta chains below was sequenced from the same sample in a study of T cells expressing NK-cell markers. TCRdb re-called the 5' RACE reads and shows each CDR3 protein once, DNA omitted. The sample is made up of about 390,000 distinct CDR3 sequences, and the top ten hold about 10% of it. Sequenced sample: blood T cells: a sorted CD56 or NKG2C T cell subset, CD4+ or CD8+ T cells, or bulk PBMC T cells (not recorded which). All receptors come from a woman aged 45-60 years in good health.

The chain couples TRBV18 to TRBJ2-1; checking the TCRdb D call of TRBD2 is not possible without DNA. Germline values: CDR1 KGHSH, CDR2 LQKENI. CDR3 size: 12 residues. The CDR3 here is CASSPFGSEQFF.

The genes are TRBV20-1 and TRBJ2-3; the TCRdb D gene call, TRBD2, has no DNA to confirm it. This CDR3 contains 18 residues. Germline values: CDR1 DFQATT, CDR2 SNEGSKA (reference sequence). The CDR3 reads CSASTGAGGTVGPDTQYF.

The gene calls are TRBV20-1 and TRBJ2-1; TCRdb names TRBD1, which stays unverified in the absence of DNA. This CDR3 contains 14 residues. Per the germline V gene, CDR1 is DFQATT and CDR2 is SNEGSKA (reference sequence). The CDR3: CSAEVAGNYNEQFF.

CDR3 amino acids: CASSLALLGGSRSSYNEQFF. The V call is TRBV7-9, the J call TRBJ2-1; the D call of TRBD1 rests on TCRdb alone, since no DNA is present to check it. The germline gives CDR1 SEHNR, CDR2 FQNEAQ (reference sequence). The CDR3 is 20 amino acids. The entire variable domain, with the rest obtained from reference TRBV7-9 and TRBJ2-1, is as follows: DTGVSQNPRHKITKRGQNVTFRCDPISEHNRLYWYRQTLGQGPEFLTYFQNEAQLEKSRLLSDRFSAERPKGSFSTLEIQRTEQGDSAMYLCASSLALLGGSRSSYNEQFFGPGTRLTVL.

The chain joins TRBV6-5 to TRBJ2-5; the TCRdb D gene call, TRBD1, has no DNA to confirm it. From germline, CDR1 is MNHEY and CDR2 SVGAGI. The CDR3 spans 14 residues. The CDR3 reads CASSYVGVRKTQYF.

The V gene is TRBV20-1, the J gene TRBJ2-1; as DNA is missing, the TRBD2 call by TCRdb cannot be tested. This CDR3 is built from 15 residues. Germline V gene lookup returns CDR1 DFQATT and CDR2 SNEGSKA (reference sequence). The CDR3 sequence: CSAAIGEGLGNEQFF.

The V gene is TRBV5-1, the J gene TRBJ2-5; the TRBD2 assignment by TCRdb is unverifiable without DNA. From germline, CDR1 is SGHRS and CDR2 YFSETQ. The CDR3 length is 15 residues. CDR3 region: CASIMTSGRGETQYF.

The V gene is TRBV18, the J gene TRBJ1-1; TCRdb reports TRBD1, a call that lacks DNA to check it against. The CDR3 runs to 17 residues. Germline CDR1 KGHSH, CDR2 LQKENI. The CDR3 spells CASSRAGTGKVGTEAFF.

The genes are TRBV5-1 and TRBJ2-5; the D call of TRBD1 rests on TCRdb alone, since no DNA is present to check it. The CDR3 extends over 15 amino acids. The germline V gene has CDR1 SGHRS and CDR2 YFSETQ. The CDR3 spells CASSPRQGFEGPQYF.

The rearrangement links TRBV24-1 to TRBJ2-5. CDR3 length: 13 residues. Per the germline V gene, CDR1 is KGHDR and CDR2 is SFDVKD. The CDR3 reads CATSDKDPETQYF.

The V gene is TRBV11-3, the J gene TRBJ2-5; TCRdb selects TRBD2, and the lack of DNA leaves this call unchecked. Germline lookup yields CDR1 SGHNT and CDR2 YENEEA. The length of the CDR3 is 11 residues. This chain's CDR3 is CAFGPQETQYF.

The chain recombines TRBV6-5 with TRBJ2-5; as DNA is missing, the TRBD1 call by TCRdb cannot be tested. The germline gives CDR1 MNHEY, CDR2 SVGAGI. The length of the CDR3 is 17 residues. CDR3 sequence reads: CASSYRGTGVSQETQYF.

J is TRBJ1-2 and V is TRBV27; TCRdb selects TRBD1, and the lack of DNA leaves this call unchecked. The CDR3 loop spans 15 amino acids. CDR1 and CDR2 from the germline V gene are MNHEY and SMNVEV (reference sequence). This CDR3 reads CASSSIGQPSGGYTF.

This rearrangement joins TRBV13 to TRBJ2-1; TCRdb indicates TRBD1, and absent DNA this call remains unverified. The CDR3 consists of 16 residues. Germline lookup yields CDR1 PRHDT and CDR2 FYEKMQ (reference sequence). CDR3 loop: CASSLGRESSYNEQFF.

J is TRBJ2-5 and V is TRBV10-2; checking the TCRdb D call of TRBD1 is not possible without DNA. From germline, CDR1 is WSHSY and CDR2 SAAADI. There are 13 residues in the CDR3. The CDR3 protein is CATMGLLGETQYF.

The chain joins TRBV5-1 to TRBJ2-1; TCRdb returns TRBD2, unconfirmable since there is no DNA. The CDR3 spans 15 residues. Germline-derived CDR1 and CDR2 are SGHRS and YFSETQ. CDR3 loop: CASSLSQREFDEQFF.

V gene TRBV11-2 combines with J gene TRBJ2-3. The CDR3 is 13 residues long. Germline-derived CDR1 and CDR2 are SGHAT and FQNNGV. The chain's CDR3 is CASSLEITAAQYF.

The chain combines TRBV3-1 with TRBJ2-5. This CDR3 is built from 14 residues. Germline CDR1 LGHDT, CDR2 YNNKEL (reference sequence). CDR3 in amino acids: CASSQELTQETQYF.

V gene TRBV30 combines with J gene TRBJ1-3. Germline CDR1 and CDR2: GTSNPN and SVGIG (reference sequence). The CDR3 has 15 amino acids. CDR3 protein: CAWTRGAVSGNTIYF.

The chain recombines TRBV30 with TRBJ2-5; without DNA, the TCRdb call of TRBD1 cannot be checked. CDR3 length: 13 amino acids. The V gene's germline CDR1 is GTSNPN and CDR2 SVGIG (reference sequence). CDR3 residues: CASLGTGQETQYF.